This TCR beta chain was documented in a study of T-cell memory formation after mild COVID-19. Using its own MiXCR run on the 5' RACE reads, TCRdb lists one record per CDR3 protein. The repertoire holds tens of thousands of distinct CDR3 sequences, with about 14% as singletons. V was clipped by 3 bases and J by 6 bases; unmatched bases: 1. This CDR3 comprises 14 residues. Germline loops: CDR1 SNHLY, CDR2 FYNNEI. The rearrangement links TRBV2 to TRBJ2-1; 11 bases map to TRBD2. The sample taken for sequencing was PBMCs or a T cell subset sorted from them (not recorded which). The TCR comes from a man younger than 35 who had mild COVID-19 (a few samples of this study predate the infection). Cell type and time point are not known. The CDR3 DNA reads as TGTGCCAGCAGTGAGGGGACTAGCGGCAATGAGCAGTTCTTC. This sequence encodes CASSEGTSGNEQFF.